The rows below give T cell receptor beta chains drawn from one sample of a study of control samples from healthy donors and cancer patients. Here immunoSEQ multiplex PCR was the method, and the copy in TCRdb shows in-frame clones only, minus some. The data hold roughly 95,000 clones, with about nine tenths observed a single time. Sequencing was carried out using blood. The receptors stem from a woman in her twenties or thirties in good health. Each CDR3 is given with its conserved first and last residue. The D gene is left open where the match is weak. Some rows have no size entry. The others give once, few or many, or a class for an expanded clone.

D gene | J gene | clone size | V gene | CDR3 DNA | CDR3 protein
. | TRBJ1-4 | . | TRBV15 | TGTGCCACCAGCAGAGTGGCTTGGGCAACTAATGAAAAACTGTTTTTT | CATSRVAWATNEKLFF
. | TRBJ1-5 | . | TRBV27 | TGTGCCAGCAGGAATCAGGGCCCCATCAGCCCCCAGCATTTT | CASRNQGPISPQHF
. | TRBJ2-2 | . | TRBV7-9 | TGTGCCAGCAGGGGGCAGAACACCGGGGAGCTGTTTTTT | CASRGQNTGELFF
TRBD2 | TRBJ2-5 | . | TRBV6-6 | TGTGCCAGCAGTTACTCGGGGGGGTTAATGGAGACCCAGTACTTC | CASSYSGGLMETQYF
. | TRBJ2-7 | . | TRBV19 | TGTGCCAGTAGTACCGACAGCGGACCCTTTTACGAGCAGTACTTC | CASSTDSGPFYEQYF
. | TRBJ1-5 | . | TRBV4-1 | TGCGCCAGCAGCCAAGAGCCCCGGGCGGACCCCCATCAGCCCCAGCATTTT | CASSQEPRADPHQPQHF
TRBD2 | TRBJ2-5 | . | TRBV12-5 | TGTGCTAGTGGTAGAGTCCAGAGTCGTGCGGGAGGGACCCAGTACTTC | CASGRVQSRAGGTQYF
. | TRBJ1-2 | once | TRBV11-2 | TGTGCCAGCAGCTTCCGACTCGGCTACACCTTC | CASSFRLGYTF
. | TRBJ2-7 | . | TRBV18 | TGTGCCAGCTCTCCTCACTACGAGCAGTACTTC | CASSPHYEQYF
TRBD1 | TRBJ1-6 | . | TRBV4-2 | TGTGCCAGCAGCCCCCAGGGGGTCCTAGGGAATTCACCCCTCCACTTT | CASSPQGVLGNSPLHF
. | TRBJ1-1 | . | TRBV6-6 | TGTGCCACGACCGTTTCGGGCCGGGGGAACACTGAAGCTTTCTTT | CATTVSGRGNTEAFF
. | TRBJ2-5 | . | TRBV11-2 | TGTGCCAGCAGCCGCGGCTCCCCGGTTCCAAGAGAGACCCAGTACTTC | CASSRGSPVPRETQYF
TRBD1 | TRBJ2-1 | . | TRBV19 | TGTGCCGTTAAGAAGACAGGGTGGGTCAATGAGCAGTTCTTC | CAVKKTGWVNEQFF
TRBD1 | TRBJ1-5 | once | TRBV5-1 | TGCGCCAGCAGCTCCTCGGGACAGGGTAACCAGCCCCAGCATTTT | CASSSSGQGNQPQHF
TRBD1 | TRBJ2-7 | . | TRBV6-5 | TGTGCCAGCAGTCTCGGACAGGGAACGGAGCAGTACTTC | CASSLGQGTEQYF
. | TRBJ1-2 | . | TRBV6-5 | TGTGCCAGCACCACGAGAGGGTCCGGCCGCTGGGGCTACACCTTC | CASTTRGSGRWGYTF
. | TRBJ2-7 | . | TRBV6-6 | TGTGCCAGCAGTTACTCGAGGGCCGAAAATTACGAGCAGTACTTC | CASSYSRAENYEQYF